Below are 19 T cell receptor beta chains sequenced from a single sample in a study of PD-1 blockade in mismatch repair-deficient tumors. Indicated time point: archival surgical resection tumor tissue. The protocol was immunoSEQ multiplex PCR, while the TCRdb copy is restricted to in-frame clones and leaves out a portion. Of about 3,500 clones listed, 78% are singletons. Source: primary tumor tissue, taken from a patient treated with pembrolizumab. These receptors all stem from an adult with mismatch repair-deficient cancer.

The genes are TRBV20-1 and TRBJ2-7; tentative D call: TRBD2 (5 bases). Trimming took off 2 bases at V and 7 bases at J, with 6 bases between the two ends. The CDR3 totals 10 residues. Per the germline V gene, CDR1 is DFQATT and CDR2 is SNEGSKA (reference sequence). This CDR3 reads CSARREEQYF. The CDR3 coding sequence is TGCAGTGCTAGACGGGAAGAGCAGTACTTC.

This sequence joins TRBV2 and TRBJ1-5; D is undetermined. V was shortened by 7 bases and J by 4 bases, with 14 bases between the two germline ends. The germline V gene encodes CDR1 SNHLY and CDR2 FYNNEI. The CDR3 is 14 residues long. The CDR3 reads CASTREGANQPQHF. In DNA, the CDR3 is TGTGCCAGCACCCGAGAGGGAGCGAATCAGCCCCAGCATTTT.

This clone was found once. The genes are TRBV7-9 and TRBJ1-4; unclear D gene. Germline loops: CDR1 SEHNR, CDR2 FQNEAQ (reference sequence). Deletions cut 5 bases from V and 0 bases from J, with 10 bases between. This CDR3 contains 15 residues. The CDR3 sequence: CASSISSATNEKLFF. Written as DNA, the CDR3 is TGTGCCAGCAGCATATCCTCCGCAACTAATGAAAAACTGTTTTTT.

This rearrangement joins TRBV27 to TRBJ1-2; 9 bases are a match to TRBD1. The ends lost 4 bases at V and 7 bases at J; junction bases unmatched: 4. The CDR3 is made up of 13 amino acids. CDR1 MNHEY and CDR2 SMNVEV come from the germline V gene (reference sequence). In nucleotides, the CDR3 is TGTGCCAGCAGTTACGACAGGGGGGTTGGCTACACCTTC. Amino acid sequence: CASSYDRGVGYTF.

This clone was recorded a few times. The rearrangement uses TRBV5-6 and TRBJ2-3; D is unclear. Germline CDR1 SGHDT, CDR2 YYEEEE. CDR3 length equals 15 residues. The V end lost 0 bases, the J end lost 1 base, and 9 bases lay between the germline ends. CDR3 DNA sequence: TGTGCCAGCAGCTTGGTGGATCGGGGCACAGATACGCAGTATTTT. Its protein is CASSLVDRGTDTQYF.

The chain uses TRBV30 and TRBJ2-7; 7 nucleotides line up with TRBD1. Trimming removed 3 bases from V and 3 bases from J; junction bases left unmatched: 11. Germline CDR1 and CDR2: GTSNPN and SVGIG (reference sequence). This CDR3 is built from 15 residues. This CDR3 reads CAWRWTDRAVYEQYF. The CDR3 DNA follows: TGTGCCTGGAGGTGGACTGACAGGGCCGTCTACGAGCAGTACTTC.

The chain uses TRBV28 and TRBJ2-7, with no clear D. Germline CDR1 reads MDHEN; CDR2 reads SYDVKM. There are 14 residues in the CDR3. V lost 4 bases, J lost 0 bases, and 10 bases lay in between. CDR3 in amino acids: CASSSTATSYEQYF. DNA for the CDR3: TGTGCCAGCAGTTCTACAGCTACCTCCTACGAGCAGTACTTC.

The chain links TRBV9 to TRBJ1-1; D remains unclear. Germline V gene lookup returns CDR1 SGDLS and CDR2 YYNGEE. The CDR3 has 15 residues. V was shortened by 4 bases and J by 3 bases, with 16 bases between the two germline ends. The CDR3 region has the DNA TGTGCCAGCAGCTCCCCGGGCACCGGGGACACTGAAGCTTTCTTT. Translation gives CASSSPGTGDTEAFF.

The chain uses TRBV10-3 and TRBJ2-1; the match to TRBD2 covers 12 bases. CDR1 ENHRY and CDR2 SYGVKD come from the germline V gene. The CDR3 is made up of 16 amino acids. V was clipped by 7 bases and J by 1 base; unmatched bases: 5. The CDR3 DNA is TGTGCCATCAAGGGGACTAGCGGGTTATCCTACAATGAGCAGTTCTTC. It is translated as CAIKGTSGLSYNEQFF.

This chain joins TRBV10-2 and TRBJ1-1; D uncertain. V shed 3 bases and J shed 0 bases, with 8 bases lying between them. The germline V gene has CDR1 WSHSY and CDR2 SAAADI. The CDR3 spans 14 residues. The CDR3, as DNA: TGCGCCAGCAGTGATCCGGGGATGAACACTGAAGCTTTCTTT. Encoded protein: CASSDPGMNTEAFF.

The CDR3 reads CASSRDGSNYGYTF. In DNA form, the CDR3 reads TGTGCCAGCAGCCGAGACGGGAGTAACTATGGCTACACCTTC. The chain joins TRBV9 to TRBJ1-2; D call uncertain. The germline CDR1 and CDR2 sequences are SGDLS and YYNGEE. The V end lost 4 bases, the J end lost 1 base, and 11 bases lay between the germline ends. This CDR3 is 14 amino acids long.

The chain carries TRBV5-1 and TRBJ2-1; D is ambiguous. The CDR3 length is 17 residues. Germline V CDR1 and CDR2: SGHRS, YFSETQ. The V and J ends lost 0 bases and 0 bases respectively, with 13 bases between them. This CDR3 reads CASSLEPQVGSYNEQFF. The CDR3 DNA sequence: TGCGCCAGCAGCTTGGAACCCCAGGTGGGCTCCTACAATGAGCAGTTCTTC. Supplemented by reference TRBV5-1 and TRBJ2-1, the full variable domain reads KAGVTQTPRYLIKTRGQQVTLSCSPISGHRSVSWYQQTPGQGLQFLFEYFSETQRNKGNFPGRFSGRQFSNSRSEMNVSTLELGDSALYLCASSLEPQVGSYNEQFFGPGTRLTVL.

The chain employs TRBV19 and TRBJ1-1; 9 positions match TRBD1. Unmatched junction bases numbered 8, after V lost 7 bases and J lost 8 bases. CDR3 size: 13 residues. Germline lookup yields CDR1 LNHDA and CDR2 SQIVND (reference sequence). The DNA for the CDR3 is TGTGCCAGTATTCGGACAGGGGTAGCCGAAGCTTTCTTT. It encodes CASIRTGVAEAFF.

The chain uses TRBV11-1 and TRBJ2-7; 11 bases fit TRBD2. With V trimmed by 0 bases and J by 4 bases, 5 bases remained unmatched. The CDR3 length is 16 residues. Looked up from germline, CDR1 is SGHAT and CDR2 is FQDESV (reference sequence). The DNA of the CDR3 is TGTGCCAGCAGCTTAGCCATCACTAGCGGGAGATACGAGCAGTACTTC. This codes for CASSLAITSGRYEQYF. Full variable domain (rest looked up from reference TRBV11-1 and TRBJ2-7): EAEVAQSPRYKITEKSQAVAFWCDPISGHATLYWYRQILGQGPELLVQFQDESVVDDSQLPKDRFSAERLKGVDSTLKIQPAELGDSAMYLCASSLAITSGRYEQYFGPGTRLTVT.

The genes are TRBV7-2 and TRBJ2-7; D is ambiguous. CDR3 length: 14 amino acids. Germline loops: CDR1 SGHTA, CDR2 FQGNSA. Trimming cost V 2 bases and J 4 bases, with 12 bases left between them. The chain's CDR3 is CASSLNPGLYEQYF. The DNA for the CDR3 is TGTGCCAGCAGCTTAAACCCCGGGTTATACGAGCAGTACTTC.

The chain links TRBV20-1 to TRBJ2-1; D remains ambiguous. The germline V and J ends were trimmed by 2 bases and 10 bases, with 9 bases remaining between them. The CDR3 extends over 11 amino acids. CDR1 DFQATT and CDR2 SNEGSKA come from the germline V gene (reference sequence). The CDR3 protein is CSARQHYEQFF. CDR3 nucleotides: TGCAGTGCTAGACAACATTACGAGCAGTTCTTC.

V usage is TRBV5-1 and J usage is TRBJ2-3; possible D gene TRBD1, 6 bases. Looked up from germline, CDR1 is SGHRS and CDR2 is YFSETQ. The V end lost 4 bases, the J end lost 6 bases, and 18 bases lay between the germline ends. This CDR3 has 15 amino acids. Here the CDR3 DNA reads TGCGCCAGCAGCCCGGGGACAAGTAGGGGCGATACGCAGTATTTT. This gives the protein CASSPGTSRGDTQYF.

The chain recombines TRBV4-1 with TRBJ2-3; no firm D call. Germline CDR1 is MGHRA and CDR2 is YSYEKL. The CDR3 covers 15 residues. Deletions cut 0 bases from V and 0 bases from J, with 7 bases between. CDR3 sequence: CASSQDPGSTDTQYF. The CDR3 region has the DNA TGCGCCAGCAGCCAAGATCCCGGGAGCACAGATACGCAGTATTTT.

J is TRBJ1-5 and V is TRBV5-8; D remains ambiguous. Looked up from germline, CDR1 is SGHTS and CDR2 is YDEGEE. V lost 0 bases to trimming and J lost 2 bases, with 12 bases between them. There are 16 residues in the CDR3. CDR3 DNA: TGTGCCAGCAGCTTGGCGGGATTTCAGCGCAATCAGCCCCAGCATTTT. This codes for CASSLAGFQRNQPQHF.